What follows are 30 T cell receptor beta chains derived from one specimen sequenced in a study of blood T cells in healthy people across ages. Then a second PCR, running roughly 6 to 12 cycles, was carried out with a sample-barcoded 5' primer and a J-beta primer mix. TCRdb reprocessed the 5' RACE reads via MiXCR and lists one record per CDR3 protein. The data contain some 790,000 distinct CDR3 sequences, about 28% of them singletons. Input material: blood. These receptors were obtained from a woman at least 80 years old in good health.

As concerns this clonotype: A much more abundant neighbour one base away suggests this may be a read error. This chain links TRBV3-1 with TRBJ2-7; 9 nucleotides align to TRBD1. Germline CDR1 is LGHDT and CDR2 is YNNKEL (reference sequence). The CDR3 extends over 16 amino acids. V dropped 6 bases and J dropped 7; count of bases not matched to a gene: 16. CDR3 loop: CASSAPGTGLDNEQYF. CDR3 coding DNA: TGTGCCAGCAGTGCCCCCGGGACAGGGTTGGACAATGAGCAGTACTTC.

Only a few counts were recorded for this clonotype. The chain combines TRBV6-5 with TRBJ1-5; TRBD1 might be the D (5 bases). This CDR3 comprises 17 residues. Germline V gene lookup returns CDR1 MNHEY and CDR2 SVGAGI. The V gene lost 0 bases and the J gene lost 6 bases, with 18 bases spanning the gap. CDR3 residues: CASSYSESPRVRQPQHF. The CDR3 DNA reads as TGTGCCAGCAGTTACTCAGAGAGCCCCAGGGTGCGTCAGCCCCAGCATTTT.

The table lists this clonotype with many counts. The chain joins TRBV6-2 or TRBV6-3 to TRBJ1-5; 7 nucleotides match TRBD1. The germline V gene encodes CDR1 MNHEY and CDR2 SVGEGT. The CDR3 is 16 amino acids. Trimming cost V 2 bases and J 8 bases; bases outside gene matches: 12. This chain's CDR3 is CASSYGSGTEKEPQHF. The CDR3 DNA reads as TGTGCCAGCAGTTACGGGTCAGGGACAGAGAAGGAGCCCCAGCATTTT.

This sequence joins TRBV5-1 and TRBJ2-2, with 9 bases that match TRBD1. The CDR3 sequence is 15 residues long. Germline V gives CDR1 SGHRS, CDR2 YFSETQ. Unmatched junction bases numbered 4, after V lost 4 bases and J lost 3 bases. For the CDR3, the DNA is TGCGCCAGCAGCGGGAGGACAGGGGACACCGGGGAGCTGTTTTTT. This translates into CASSGRTGDTGELFF.

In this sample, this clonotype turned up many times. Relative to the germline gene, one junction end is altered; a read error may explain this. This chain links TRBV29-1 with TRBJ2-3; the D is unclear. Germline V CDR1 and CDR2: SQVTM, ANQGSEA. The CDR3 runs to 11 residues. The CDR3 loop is CSGGATDTQYF. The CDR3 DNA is TGTAGTGGTGGAGCCACAGATACGCAGTATTTT.

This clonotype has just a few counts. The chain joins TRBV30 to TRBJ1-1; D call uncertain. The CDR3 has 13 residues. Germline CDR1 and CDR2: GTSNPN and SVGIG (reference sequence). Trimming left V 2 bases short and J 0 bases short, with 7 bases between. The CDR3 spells CAWSLTVNTEAFF. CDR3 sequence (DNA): TGTGCCTGGAGTCTGACCGTGAACACTGAAGCTTTCTTT.

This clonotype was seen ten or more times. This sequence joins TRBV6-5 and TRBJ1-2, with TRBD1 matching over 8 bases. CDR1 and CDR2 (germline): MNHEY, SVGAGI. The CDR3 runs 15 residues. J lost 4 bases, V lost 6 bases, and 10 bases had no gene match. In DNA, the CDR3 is TGTGCCAGCAGGCCGGACAGGGAAGGGACCTATGGCTACACCTTC. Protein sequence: CASRPDREGTYGYTF.

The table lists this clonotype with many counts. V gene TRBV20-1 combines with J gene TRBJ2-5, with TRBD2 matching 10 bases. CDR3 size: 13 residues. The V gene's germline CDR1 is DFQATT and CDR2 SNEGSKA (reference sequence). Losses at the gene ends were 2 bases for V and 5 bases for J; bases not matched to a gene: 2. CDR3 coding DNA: TGCAGTGCTAGAAATAGCGGGGGGGAGACCCAGTACTTC. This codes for CSARNSGGETQYF.

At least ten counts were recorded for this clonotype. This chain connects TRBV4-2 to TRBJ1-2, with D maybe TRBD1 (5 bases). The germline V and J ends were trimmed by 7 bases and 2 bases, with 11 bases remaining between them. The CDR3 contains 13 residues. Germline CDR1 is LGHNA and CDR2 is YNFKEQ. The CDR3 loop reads CASNVGDNYGYTF. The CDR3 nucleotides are TGTGCCAGCAATGTCGGGGACAACTATGGCTACACCTTC.

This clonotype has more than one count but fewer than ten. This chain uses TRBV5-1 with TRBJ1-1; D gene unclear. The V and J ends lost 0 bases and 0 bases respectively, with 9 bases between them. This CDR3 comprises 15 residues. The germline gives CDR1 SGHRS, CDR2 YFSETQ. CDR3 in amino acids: CASSLGSTVNTEAFF. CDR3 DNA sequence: TGCGCCAGCAGCTTGGGCTCTACAGTGAACACTGAAGCTTTCTTT. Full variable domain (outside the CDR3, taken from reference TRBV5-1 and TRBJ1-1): KAGVTQTPRYLIKTRGQQVTLSCSPISGHRSVSWYQQTPGQGLQFLFEYFSETQRNKGNFPGRFSGRQFSNSRSEMNVSTLELGDSALYLCASSLGSTVNTEAFFGQGTRLTVV.

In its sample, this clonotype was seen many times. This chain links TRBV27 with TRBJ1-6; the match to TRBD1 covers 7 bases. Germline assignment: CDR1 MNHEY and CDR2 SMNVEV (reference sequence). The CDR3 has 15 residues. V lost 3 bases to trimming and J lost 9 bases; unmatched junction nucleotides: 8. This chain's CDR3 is CASSFSRQGSSPLHF. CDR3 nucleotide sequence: TGTGCCAGCAGTTTTTCCCGACAGGGCAGTTCACCCCTCCACTTT.

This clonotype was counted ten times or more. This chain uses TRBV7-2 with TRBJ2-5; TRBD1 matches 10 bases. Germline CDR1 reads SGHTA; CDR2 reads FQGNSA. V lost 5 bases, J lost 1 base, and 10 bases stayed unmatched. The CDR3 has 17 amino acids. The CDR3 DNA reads TGTGCCAGCAGCCCCCGGGACAGGGGTGAGGGCCAAGAGACCCAGTACTTC. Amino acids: CASSPRDRGEGQETQYF.

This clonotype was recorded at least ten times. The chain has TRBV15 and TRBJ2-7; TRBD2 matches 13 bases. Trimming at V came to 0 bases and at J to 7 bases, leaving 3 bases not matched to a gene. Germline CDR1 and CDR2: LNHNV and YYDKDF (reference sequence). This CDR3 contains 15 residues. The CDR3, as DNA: TGTGCCACCAGCAGAGATCAACTAGCGGGAGGGGAGCAGTACTTC. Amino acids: CATSRDQLAGGEQYF.

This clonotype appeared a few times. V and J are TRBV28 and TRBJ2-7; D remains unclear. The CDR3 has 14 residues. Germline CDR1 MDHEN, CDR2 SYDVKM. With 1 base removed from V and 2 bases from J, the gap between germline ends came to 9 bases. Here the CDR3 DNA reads TGTGCCAGCAGTTTATCTGGACCGCCCTACGAGCAGTACTTC. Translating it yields CASSLSGPPYEQYF.

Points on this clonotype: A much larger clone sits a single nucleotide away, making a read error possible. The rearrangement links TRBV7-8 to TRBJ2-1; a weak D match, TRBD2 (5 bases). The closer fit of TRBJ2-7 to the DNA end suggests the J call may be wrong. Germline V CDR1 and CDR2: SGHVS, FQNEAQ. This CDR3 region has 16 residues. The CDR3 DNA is TGTGCCAGCAGCTTAGAGAGGGCCAGCTCCTACAATGAGCAGTACTTC. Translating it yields CASSLERASSYNEQYF.

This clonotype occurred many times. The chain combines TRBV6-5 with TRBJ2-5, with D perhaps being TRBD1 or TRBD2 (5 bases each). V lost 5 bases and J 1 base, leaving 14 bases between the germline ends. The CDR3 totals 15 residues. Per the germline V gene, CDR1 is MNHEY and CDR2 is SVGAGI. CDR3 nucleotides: TGTGCCAGCAGTCCGGGGACGGCATTCCAAGAGACCCAGTACTTC. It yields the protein CASSPGTAFQETQYF.

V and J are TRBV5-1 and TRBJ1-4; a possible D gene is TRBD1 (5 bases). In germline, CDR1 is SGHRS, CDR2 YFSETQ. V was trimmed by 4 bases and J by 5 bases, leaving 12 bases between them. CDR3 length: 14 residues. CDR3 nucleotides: TGCGCCAGCAGCCCGGACAAGGTCAATGAAAAACTGTTTTTT. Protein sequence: CASSPDKVNEKLFF.

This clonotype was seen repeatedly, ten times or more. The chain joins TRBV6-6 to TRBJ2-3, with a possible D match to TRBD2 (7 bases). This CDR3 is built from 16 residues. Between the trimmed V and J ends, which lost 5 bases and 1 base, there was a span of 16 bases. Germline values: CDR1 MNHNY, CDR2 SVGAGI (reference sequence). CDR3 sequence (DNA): TGTGCCAGCAGTCAGGGGAATGCGGGGGGCACAGATACGCAGTATTTT. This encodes CASSQGNAGGTDTQYF.

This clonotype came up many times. CDR3 loop: CASSTYRGYTF. For the CDR3, the DNA is TGTGCCAGCAGTACCTACAGGGGCTACACCTTC. The rearrangement joins TRBV12-3 or TRBV12-4 to TRBJ1-2, with a possible D match to TRBD1 (5 bases). With 5 bases removed from V and 8 bases from J, the gap between germline ends came to 9 bases. This CDR3 comprises 11 residues.

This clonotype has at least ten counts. CDR3 in DNA: TGTGCCAGCAGGTCCACCCCGACCCGGCTAGCGGGTCTCAATGAGCAGTTCTTC. This encodes CASRSTPTRLAGLNEQFF. J is TRBJ2-1 and V is TRBV7-2; 8 nucleotides align to TRBD2. The CDR3 totals 18 residues. Looked up from germline, CDR1 is SGHTA and CDR2 is FQGNSA. With V trimmed by 6 bases and J by 6 bases, 19 bases remained unmatched.

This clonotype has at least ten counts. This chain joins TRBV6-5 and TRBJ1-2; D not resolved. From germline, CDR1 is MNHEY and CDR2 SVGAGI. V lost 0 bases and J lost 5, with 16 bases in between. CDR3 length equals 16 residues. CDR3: CASSYSSRGTGYGYTF. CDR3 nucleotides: TGTGCCAGCAGTTACTCTTCCAGAGGAACGGGGTATGGCTACACCTTC.

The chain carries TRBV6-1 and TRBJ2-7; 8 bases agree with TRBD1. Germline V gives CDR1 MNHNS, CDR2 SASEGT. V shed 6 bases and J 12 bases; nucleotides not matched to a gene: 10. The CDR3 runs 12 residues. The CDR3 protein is CASSPDRGRSYF. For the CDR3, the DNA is TGTGCCAGCAGCCCAGACAGGGGACGATCGTACTTC.

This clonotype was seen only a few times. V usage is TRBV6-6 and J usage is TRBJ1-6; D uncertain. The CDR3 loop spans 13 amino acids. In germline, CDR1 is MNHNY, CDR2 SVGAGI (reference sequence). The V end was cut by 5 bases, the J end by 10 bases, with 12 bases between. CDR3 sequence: CASSHLESSPLHF. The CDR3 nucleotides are TGTGCCAGCAGTCACCTCGAGAGCTCACCCCTCCACTTT.

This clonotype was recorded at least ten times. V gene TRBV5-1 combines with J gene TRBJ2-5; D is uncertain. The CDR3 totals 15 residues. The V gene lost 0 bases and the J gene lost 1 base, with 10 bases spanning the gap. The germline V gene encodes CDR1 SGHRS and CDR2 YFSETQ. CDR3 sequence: CASSLASRPQETQYF. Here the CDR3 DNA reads TGCGCCAGCAGCTTGGCCTCCAGGCCCCAAGAGACCCAGTACTTC.

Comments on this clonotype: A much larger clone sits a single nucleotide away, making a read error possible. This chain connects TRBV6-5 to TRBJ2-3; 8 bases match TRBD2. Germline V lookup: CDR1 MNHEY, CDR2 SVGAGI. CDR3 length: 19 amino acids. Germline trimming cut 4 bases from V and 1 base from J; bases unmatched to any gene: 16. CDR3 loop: CASSSFSGVRRSGTDTQYF. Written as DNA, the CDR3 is TGTGCCAGCAGTTCATTTAGCGGGGTCCGAAGATCAGGCACAGATACGCAGTATTTT.

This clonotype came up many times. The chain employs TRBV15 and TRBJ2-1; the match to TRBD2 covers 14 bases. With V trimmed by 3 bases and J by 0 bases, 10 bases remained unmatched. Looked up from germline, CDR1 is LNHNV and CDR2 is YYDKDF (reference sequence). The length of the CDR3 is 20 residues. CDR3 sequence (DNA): TGTGCCACCAGCAGGCGGACTAGCGGGGGGTCCAGAATCTCCTACAATGAGCAGTTCTTC. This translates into CATSRRTSGGSRISYNEQFF.

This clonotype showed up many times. CDR3 amino acids: CASSLGGQGSSPLHF. CDR3 sequence (DNA): TGTGCCAGCAGCTTAGGGGGGCAGGGTAGTTCACCCCTCCACTTT. The rearrangement links TRBV7-2 to TRBJ1-6; a weak D match, TRBD1 (6 bases). Germline CDR1 and CDR2: SGHTA and FQGNSA. The CDR3 has 15 amino acids. Trimming removed 1 base at V and 9 bases at J, with 13 bases between.

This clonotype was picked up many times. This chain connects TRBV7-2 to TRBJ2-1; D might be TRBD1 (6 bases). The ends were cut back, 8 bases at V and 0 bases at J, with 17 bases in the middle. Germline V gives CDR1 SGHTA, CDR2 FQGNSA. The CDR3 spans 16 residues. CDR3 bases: TGTGCCAGCGGAGGTGTGGGGGCAAGCTCCTACAATGAGCAGTTCTTC. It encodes CASGGVGASSYNEQFF.

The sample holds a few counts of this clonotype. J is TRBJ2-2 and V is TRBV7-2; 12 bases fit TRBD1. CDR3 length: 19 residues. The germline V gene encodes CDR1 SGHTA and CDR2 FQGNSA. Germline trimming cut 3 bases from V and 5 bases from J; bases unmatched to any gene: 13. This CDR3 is CASSLVGQGAVGRTGELFF. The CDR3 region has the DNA TGTGCCAGCAGCTTGGTGGGACAGGGGGCAGTCGGGAGGACCGGGGAGCTGTTTTTT.

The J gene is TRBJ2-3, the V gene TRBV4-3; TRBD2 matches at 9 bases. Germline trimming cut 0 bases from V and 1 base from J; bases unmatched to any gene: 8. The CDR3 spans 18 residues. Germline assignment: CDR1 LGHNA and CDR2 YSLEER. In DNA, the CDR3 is TGCGCCAGCAGCCAAGAATTGGGCAGCGGGGGGCGCACAGATACGCAGTATTTT. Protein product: CASSQELGSGGRTDTQYF.